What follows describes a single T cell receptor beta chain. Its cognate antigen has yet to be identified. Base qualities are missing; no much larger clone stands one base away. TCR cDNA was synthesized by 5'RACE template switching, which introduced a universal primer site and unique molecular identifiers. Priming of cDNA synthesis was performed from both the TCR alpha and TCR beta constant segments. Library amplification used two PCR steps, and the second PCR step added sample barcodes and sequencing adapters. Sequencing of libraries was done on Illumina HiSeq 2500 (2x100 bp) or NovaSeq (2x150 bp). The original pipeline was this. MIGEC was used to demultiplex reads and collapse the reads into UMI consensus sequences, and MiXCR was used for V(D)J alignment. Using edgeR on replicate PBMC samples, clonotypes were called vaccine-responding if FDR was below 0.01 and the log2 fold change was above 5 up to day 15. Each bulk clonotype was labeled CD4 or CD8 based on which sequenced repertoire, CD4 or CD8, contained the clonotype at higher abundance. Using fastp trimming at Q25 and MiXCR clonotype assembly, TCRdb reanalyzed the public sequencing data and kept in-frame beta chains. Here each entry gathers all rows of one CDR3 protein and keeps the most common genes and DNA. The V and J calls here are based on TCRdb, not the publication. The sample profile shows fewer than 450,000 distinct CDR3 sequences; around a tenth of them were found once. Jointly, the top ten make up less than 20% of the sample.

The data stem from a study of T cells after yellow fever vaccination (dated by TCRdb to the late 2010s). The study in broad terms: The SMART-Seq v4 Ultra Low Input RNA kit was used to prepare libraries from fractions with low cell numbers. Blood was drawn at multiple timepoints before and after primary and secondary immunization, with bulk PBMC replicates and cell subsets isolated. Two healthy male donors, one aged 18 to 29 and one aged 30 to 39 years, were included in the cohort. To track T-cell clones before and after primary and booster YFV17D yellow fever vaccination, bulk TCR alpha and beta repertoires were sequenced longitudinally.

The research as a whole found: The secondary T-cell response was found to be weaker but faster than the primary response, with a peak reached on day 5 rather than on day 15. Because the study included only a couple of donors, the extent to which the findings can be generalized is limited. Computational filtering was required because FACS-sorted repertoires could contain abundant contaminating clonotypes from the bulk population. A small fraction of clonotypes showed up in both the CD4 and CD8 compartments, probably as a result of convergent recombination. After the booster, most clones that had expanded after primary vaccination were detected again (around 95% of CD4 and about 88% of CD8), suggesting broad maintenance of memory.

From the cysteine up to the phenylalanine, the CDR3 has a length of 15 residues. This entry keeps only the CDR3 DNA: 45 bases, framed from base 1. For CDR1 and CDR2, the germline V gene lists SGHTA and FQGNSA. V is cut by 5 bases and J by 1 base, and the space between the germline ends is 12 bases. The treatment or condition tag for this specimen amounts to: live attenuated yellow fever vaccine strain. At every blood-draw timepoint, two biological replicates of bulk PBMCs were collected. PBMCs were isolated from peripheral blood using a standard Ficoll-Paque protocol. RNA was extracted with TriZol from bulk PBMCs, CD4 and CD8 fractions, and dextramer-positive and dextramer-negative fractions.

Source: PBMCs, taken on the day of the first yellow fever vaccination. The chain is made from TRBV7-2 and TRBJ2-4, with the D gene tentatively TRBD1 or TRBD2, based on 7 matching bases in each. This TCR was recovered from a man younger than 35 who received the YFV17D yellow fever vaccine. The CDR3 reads CASSQGGWAKNIQYF. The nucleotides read TGTGCCAGCAGCCAGGGGGGGTGGGCCAAAAACATTCAGTACTTC.